The subject of this entry is one T cell receptor (beta chain). Authors' data handling: The assay estimated nucleated cells by amplifying reference gene primers. The data were produced by immunoSEQ multiplex PCR, yet TCRdb's version contains in-frame clones alone and is incomplete. V and J calls and clone size are given by that table; D and trimming were obtained from the DNA. Here the sample spans about 50,000 clones, roughly 90% being singletons. This sample is drawn from a study of blood T cell repertoires in COVID-19. Between the trimmed V and J ends, which lost 0 bases and 3 bases, there was a span of 12 bases. Germline-derived CDR1 and CDR2 are LGHDT and YNNKEL (reference sequence). The CDR3 totals 15 residues.

The clonotype comes from an elderly woman with acute or convalescent COVID-19. The V call is TRBV3-1 (or the pseudogene TRBV3-2), the J call TRBJ2-7; D not resolved. The material sequenced was peripheral blood. The CDR3 spells CASSQDYLTSYEQYF. DNA of the CDR3: TGTGCCAGCAGCCAAGATTACCTAACGAGCTACGAGCAGTACTTC.